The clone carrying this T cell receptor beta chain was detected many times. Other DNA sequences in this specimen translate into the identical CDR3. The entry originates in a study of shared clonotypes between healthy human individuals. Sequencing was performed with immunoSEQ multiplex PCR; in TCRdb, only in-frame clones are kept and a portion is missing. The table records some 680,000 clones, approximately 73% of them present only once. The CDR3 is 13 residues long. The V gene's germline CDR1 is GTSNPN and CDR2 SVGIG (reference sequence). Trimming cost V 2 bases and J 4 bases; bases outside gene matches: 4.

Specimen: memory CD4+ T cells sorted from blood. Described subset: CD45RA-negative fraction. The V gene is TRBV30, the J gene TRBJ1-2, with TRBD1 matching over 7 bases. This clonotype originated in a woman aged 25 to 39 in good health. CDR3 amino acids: CAWSRQGFYGYTF. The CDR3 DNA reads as TGTGCCTGGAGTCGACAGGGCTTCTATGGCTACACCTTC.